These 9 T cell receptor beta chains were all obtained from the same sample, sequenced in a study of T cells in women clearing cervical HPV infection. Repertoires were generated with immunoSEQ multiplex PCR, while TCRdb's copy carries only in-frame clones and drops some. The sample table includes fewer than 35,000 clones. Material for sequencing was blood buffy coat. All receptors come from a woman between 18 and 75 years old with a cervical HPV16 infection that either progressed to CIN3+ or cleared (not recorded which).

Remarks on this clone: The CDR3 end falls 3 residues outside the read, so it is completed with the germline J gene. This chain uses TRBV10-3 with TRBJ1-1; 7 bases line up with TRBD1. The CDR3 totals 14 residues. The junction had 5 bases not matched to a gene; V was cut back by 2 bases and J by 5 bases. The germline V gene encodes CDR1 ENHRY and CDR2 SYGVKD. The chain's CDR3 is CAISEDRVGTEAFF. CDR3 bases read: TGTGCCATCAGTGAGGACAGGGTCGGAACTGAA.

On this clone: The CDR3 end falls 3 residues outside the read, so it is completed with the germline J gene. The chain couples TRBV7-9 to TRBJ2-7; TRBD1 aligns across 8 bases. CDR3 length equals 13 residues. V shed 4 bases, J shed 5 bases, and the junction held 4 bases outside the gene matches. CDR1 and CDR2 (germline): SEHNR, FQNEAQ (reference sequence). Here the CDR3 reads CASSYGTGNEQYF. The CDR3 bases that were read are TGTGCCAGCAGCTATGGGACAGGTAACGAG. Drawing the rest from reference TRBV7-9 and TRBJ2-7, the complete variable domain is DTGVSQNPRHKITKRGQNVTFRCDPISEHNRLYWYRQTLGQGPEFLTYFQNEAQLEKSRLLSDRFSAERPKGSFSTLEIQRTEQGDSAMYLCASSYGTGNEQYFGPGTRLTVT.

With respect to this clone: The read is 3 residues too short to cover the CDR3 end, so that end is filled in from the germline J gene. The V call is TRBV7-9, the J call TRBJ1-1, with 7 positions matching TRBD1. Germline V gene data show CDR1 as SEHNR and CDR2 as FQNEAQ (reference sequence). The CDR3 length is 14 residues. The J segment lost 7 bases and the V segment lost 5 bases, leaving 10 bases of the junction unmatched. CDR3 in amino acids: CASSPTGSGGEAFF. Partial CDR3 DNA: TGTGCCAGCAGCCCGACAGGGTCGGGTGGTGAA.

For this clone: The sequenced fragment ends 3 residues before the CDR3 boundary, so the rest is inferred from the germline J gene. The rearrangement links TRBV20-1 to TRBJ2-3; a possible D gene is TRBD1 (6 bases). The CDR3 loop spans 13 amino acids. Germline CDR1 is DFQATT and CDR2 is SNEGSKA (reference sequence). The CDR3 spells CSARQGSNQPQYF. The sequenced part of the CDR3 DNA is TGCAGTGCTAGACAGGGGAGCAATCAGCCG.

CDR3 loop: CASSGQGRGYEQYF. The covered CDR3 bases are TGTGCCAGCAGTGGGCAGGGCAGGGGATACGAG. V and J are TRBV6-1 and TRBJ2-7, with D possibly matching TRBD1 (6 bases). The sequence runs out 3 residues before the end of the CDR3; the remainder is reconstructed from the germline J gene. V lost 4 bases to trimming and J lost 4 bases, with 14 bases between them. Germline V gene data show CDR1 as MNHNS and CDR2 as SASEGT. This CDR3 contains 14 residues.

A note on this clone: The read falls 3 residues short of the CDR3 end, and the missing part is taken from the germline J gene. The genes are TRBV11-2 and TRBJ1-2; a weak D match, TRBD1 (5 bases). The CDR3 has 15 residues. Germline lookup yields CDR1 SGHAT and CDR2 FQNNGV. The part of the CDR3 DNA that was read is TGTGCCAGCAGCCGACCGGGACTCCCGGCTAGGGAC. Protein: CASSRPGLPARD. The whole CDR3 is CASSRPGLPARDYTF.

Details on this clone: The sequence runs out 3 residues before the end of the CDR3; the remainder is reconstructed from the germline J gene. The chain combines TRBV10-3 with TRBJ2-3; TRBD2 matches 7 bases. With V trimmed by 0 bases and J by 2 bases, 5 bases remained unmatched. CDR3 length equals 16 residues. Per the germline V gene, CDR1 is ENHRY and CDR2 is SYGVKD. The CDR3 is CAISESFAGDTDTQYF. The DNA read from the CDR3 is TGTGCCATCAGTGAGTCGTTTGCGGGGGACACAGATACG.

Remarks on this clone: Read coverage stops 3 residues before the CDR3 terminus; the germline J gene supplies the remainder. The genes are TRBV19 and TRBJ2-4; 8 bases agree with TRBD1. This CDR3 has 15 residues. Germline loops: CDR1 LNHDA, CDR2 SQIVND (reference sequence). The CDR3 region is CASKPGGLVNYGQYF. The DNA read from the CDR3 is TGTGCCAGTAAACCAGGGGGCTTGGTTAACTATGGT.

Concerning this clone: The read is 3 residues too short to cover the CDR3 end, so that end is filled in from the germline J gene. The chain recombines TRBV2 with TRBJ1-5, with a possible D match to TRBD1 (6 bases). The germline V gene encodes CDR1 SNHLY and CDR2 FYNNEI. V was trimmed by 1 base and J by 5 bases, leaving 9 bases between them. There are 14 residues in the CDR3. CDR3 sequence: CASSEGGGDQPQHF. The sequenced part of the CDR3 DNA is TGTGCCAGCAGTGAAGGAGGGGGGGATCAGCCC.